This TCR beta chain was sequenced for a study of graft-versus-host responses after intestinal transplantation. Study summary: Multivisceral, liver-intestinal, or isolated intestinal grafts went to recipients. Tacrolimus and steroids were given for about three years to all recipients after anti-thymocyte globulin induction. The study's findings and limits: Where graft-donor T cell macrochimerism was present, patients had high graft-versus-host to host-versus-graft clonal ratios in allografts. The recipient marrow held GvH clones, and some of them showed up first in ileum or blood.

Investigators treated the graft tissue so that it released intraepithelial and lamina propria lymphocytes. Clones were read by immunoSEQ multiplex PCR, and TCRdb kept only the in-frame ones, dropping some. The repertoire holds about 9,800 clones, with 78% as singletons. Germline V gene sequence: CDR1 WSHSY, CDR2 SAAADI. Trimming cost V 6 bases and J 5 bases; bases outside gene matches: 6. The CDR3 runs to 13 residues. As for this clone: Its specificity is unknown.

The sequences come from ileum tissue, collected roughly 74 weeks after intestinal transplant. The J gene is TRBJ1-2, the V gene TRBV10-2, with 7 bases matching TRBD1. This sequence was found in a human patient who received an intestinal transplant, so some T cells may come from the graft donor. The DNA for the CDR3 is TGCGCCAGCAGCGAACAGGGGTTGTATGGCTACACCTTC. Translating it yields CASSEQGLYGYTF.